This T cell receptor (beta chain) was obtained from a study of regulatory T cells in long-lasting Graves disease (dated by TCRdb to the early 2020s). General notes on the study: Antithyroid drugs had been taken for less than 3 months by newly diagnosed Graves' disease patients. The study was conducted in China and was registered as a clinical trial. This study used TCR sequencing and RNA sequencing of peripheral blood to compare persistent Graves' disease patients against newly diagnosed Graves' disease patients. A total of 33 samples were covered by TCR sequencing, comprising roughly 13 persistent and 20 newly diagnosed Graves' disease patients.

Receptor amplification or capture employed multiplex PCR. The sequencer was an Illumina HiSeq 4000. To build TCR beta libraries, CDR3 regions were amplified by Arm-PCR using iRepertoire HTBI primers. Before sequencing, the PCR products went through gel purification. The original methods were these. Gene usage analysis of CDR3 amino acid clonotypes used the 62 TRBV and more than 13 TRBJ segments found across samples. Filtered high-quality paired reads were merged into contigs using COPE and FqMerger. Contigs were aligned with BLAST to IMGT TRBV, TRBD and TRBJ reference genes, and CDR3 was defined per IMGT. Clonotypes above 0.1% frequency were classified as highly expanded clones. Repertoire diversity was measured by Shannon entropy, and V-J evenness by the Gini coefficient. Clonotypes shared by more than one individual were considered public. TCRdb passed the public sequencing reads through fastp at Q25 and MiXCR, retaining productive beta sequences. Merged by CDR3 protein, the rows form single entries marked with the most common genes and DNA. The V and J calls here are based on TCRdb, not the publication. Across this sample there are roughly 410,000 distinct CDR3 sequences, with about 15% seen only once. The top ten hold 7.8% of the sample.

In this sample, this clonotype turned up many times. What antigen it recognizes has not been identified. Base qualities are not at hand, and no much larger clone is one base apart. From the germline V gene, CDR1 is KGHDR and CDR2 is SFDVKD. V is trimmed back by 3 bases and J by 5 bases, and the junction contains 8 bases that no gene match accounts for. Counted from cysteine to phenylalanine, this CDR3 has 16 amino acids. The read is trimmed to its CDR3 DNA, 48 bases read in frame from base 1. What the time point label conveys for this sample: newly diagnosed GD, antithyroid drugs for less than 3 months. For both TCR sequencing and RNA sequencing, RNA was extracted from PBMCs using TRIzol. The diagnosis of Graves' disease was made according to American Thyroid Association guidelines. Patients were recruited from an endocrinology department in Xi'an, China. From each patient, 7.5 to 9.5 milliliters of peripheral blood was collected into an EDTA anticoagulant tube. Ficoll Paque Plus density gradient separation was used to isolate PBMCs, and no further T cell sorting was performed. RNA quality was checked with an Agilent 2100 Bioanalyzer and agarose gel, and concentration with a NanoDrop 2000.

What the study reported, not specific to this receptor: TRBV28, TRBJ1-2 and TRBJ2-5 were preferentially used in persistent disease, while TRBV20-1 and TRBJ2-1 were favored in newly diagnosed disease. Sequencing and analysis were limited to the TCR beta chain. Compared with newly diagnosed patients, patients with persistent Graves' disease had lower TCR Shannon entropy and fewer highly expanded clones, which suggests clonal expansion. The small sample size was acknowledged by the authors as a limitation that may reduce accuracy. Only peripheral blood was studied, because thyroid tissue, the primary lesion, was inaccessible. A larger number of public clonotypes was shared among persistent patients (around 2,500) than among newly diagnosed patients (around 880).

These data were also filed under a second study, of T cells in Graves' hyperthyroidism and ophthalmopathy. Drawing on the second study: Graves' hyperthyroidism was defined as stable when no progression to ophthalmopathy occurred over 18 months of follow-up. Hyperthyroidism patients were newly diagnosed, with disease duration under 2 months, and aged 18 to 65 years. The study excluded patients with uncontrolled infections, other autoimmune diseases, pregnancy or lactation. Diagnoses were based on clinical symptoms, serum thyroxine and TRAb, thyroid ultrasound and orbital computed tomography. A first-round RT-PCR of the TCR CDR3 used the HTBI primer set with the Qiagen OneStep RT-PCR kit. Blood samples also contained most of the expanded thyroid clonotypes (frequency above 0.001), which suggests that blood repertoires may reflect thyroid immune responses. A 13 V-J signature model separated ophthalmopathy from stable hyperthyroidism, with roughly 88% sensitivity and 81% to 83% specificity in cross-validation and 80%/75% in testing. In validation, the model predicted progression to ophthalmopathy a median of roughly six months before onset, with about 71% sensitivity and roughly 73% specificity. TCR V-J signatures able to tell the groups apart were searched for in a discovery cohort of 90 to 100 patients, of whom around 42 had Graves' ophthalmopathy and about 60 had stable Graves' hyperthyroidism. Prospective prediction of ophthalmopathy was tested in an independent validation cohort of 18 to 20 hyperthyroidism patients and 17 patients who later progressed to ophthalmopathy. For training and testing, the 100 or so patients in the discovery cohort were randomly divided in a 7:3 ratio. Thyroid tissue and blood T-cell repertoires from over 5 Graves' hyperthyroidism patients were also compared in the study. After sampling, hyperthyroidism patients received methimazole starting at 30 mg daily, and ophthalmopathy patients received high-dose intravenous methylprednisolone. Libraries were constructed in a second round of multiplex PCR, after which size selection and purification were carried out. Libraries were sequenced paired-end with 100 bp reads on an Illumina HiSeq2000. SOAPnuke was used to process the raw data, throwing out any read that contained adapters or uncalled bases, had a mean Phred below 15, or lacked an exact constant-primer or identifier match. High-quality paired reads were merged using COPE v1.2.5, and each unique nucleotide sequence was defined as a clonotype. MiTCR v1.1 was used to align the clonotypes against IMGT TRBV, TRBD and TRBJ reference segments. The analysis was restricted to V-J combinations with a frequency above 0.0001, which together covered about 99% of the repertoires. A TCS score was defined as the ratio between F50 (clonal expansion) and ExV (chaos), using BLOSUM62-based TCRdist between CDR3 peptides within each V-J. Welch's t-statistics and random forest reduced 450 to 600 V-J features to 13, which were used in a naive Bayes classifier (R e1071). No statistical method was used to set the sample size in advance, and investigators knew the group allocation. TCR Vbeta CDR3 sequencing of approximately 140 peripheral blood samples (43 ophthalmopathy, roughly 74 hyperthyroidism and 17 progressor patients) is reported in the paper.

Sequencing used peripheral blood mononuclear cells (PBMCs), obtained at new diagnosis, from a patient treated with antithyroid drugs. The chain is made from TRBV24-1 and TRBJ2-5, with 10 bases aligning to TRBD2. The receptor was derived from a woman aged 40 to 55 with Graves disease. Donor details come from another sample of the same person, matched by shared clones. The DNA is TGTGCCACCAGTGATGTAAGCGGGAGGGTCTTGGAGACCCAGTACTTC. Protein translation: CATSDVSGRVLETQYF.